This T cell receptor beta chain came from a study of blood T cell repertoires in COVID-19. This CDR3 is 13 amino acids long. V shed 6 bases and J 9 bases; nucleotides not matched to a gene: 9. Assay used: immunoSEQ multiplex PCR; TCRdb lists only in-frame clones, some missing. This table holds fewer than 300,000 clones, approximately 93% found once. This chain links TRBV12-3 or TRBV12-4 with TRBJ2-7, with 9 bases that match TRBD1. The sequence came from a woman aged 25-40 years with COVID-19, enrolled during active disease. Sequenced sample: peripheral blood. CDR3 in DNA: TGTGCCAGCAGCCCCGGGACAGGGTTAAGGCAGTACTTC. It specifies CASSPGTGLRQYF.